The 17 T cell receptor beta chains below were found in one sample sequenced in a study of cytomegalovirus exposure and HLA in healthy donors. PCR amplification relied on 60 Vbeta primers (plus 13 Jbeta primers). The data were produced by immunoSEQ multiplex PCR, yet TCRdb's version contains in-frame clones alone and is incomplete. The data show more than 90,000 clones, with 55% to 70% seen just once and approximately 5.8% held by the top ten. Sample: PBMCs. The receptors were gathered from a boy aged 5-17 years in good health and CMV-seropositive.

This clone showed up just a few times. DNA of the CDR3: TGTGCCAGCAGTCCAGGGGGTGGGGTTGCCACTGAAGCTTTCTTT. It specifies CASSPGGGVATEAFF. The chain links TRBV6-5 to TRBJ1-1; TRBD1 agrees at 7 bases. The trim removed 5 bases at V and 4 bases at J, leaving 10 bases unmatched. The CDR3 extends over 15 amino acids. CDR1 and CDR2 from the germline V gene are MNHEY and SVGAGI.

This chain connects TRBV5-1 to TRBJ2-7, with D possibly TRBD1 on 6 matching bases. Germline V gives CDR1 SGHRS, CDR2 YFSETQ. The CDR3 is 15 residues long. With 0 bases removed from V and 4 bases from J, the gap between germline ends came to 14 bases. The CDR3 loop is CASSLVGQKSYEQYF. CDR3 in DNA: TGCGCCAGCAGCTTGGTAGGACAGAAATCTTACGAGCAGTACTTC.

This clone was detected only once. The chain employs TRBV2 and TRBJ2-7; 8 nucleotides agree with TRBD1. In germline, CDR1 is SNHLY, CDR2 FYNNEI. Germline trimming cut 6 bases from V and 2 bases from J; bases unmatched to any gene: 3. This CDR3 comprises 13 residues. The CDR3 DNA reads TGTGCCAGCAGCGGACAGGGCGCCTACGAGCAGTACTTC. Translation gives CASSGQGAYEQYF.

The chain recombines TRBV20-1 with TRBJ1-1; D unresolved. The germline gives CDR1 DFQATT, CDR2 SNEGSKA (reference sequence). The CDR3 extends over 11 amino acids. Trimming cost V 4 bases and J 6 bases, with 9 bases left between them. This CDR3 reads CSAIPGSEAFF. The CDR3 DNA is TGCAGTGCTATCCCCGGGTCTGAAGCTTTCTTT.

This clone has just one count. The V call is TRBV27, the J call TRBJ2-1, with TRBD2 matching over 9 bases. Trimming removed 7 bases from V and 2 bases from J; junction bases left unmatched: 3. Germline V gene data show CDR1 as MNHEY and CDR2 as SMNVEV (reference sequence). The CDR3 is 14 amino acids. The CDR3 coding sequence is TGTGCCAGCACCAGGACTAGCGCCTACAATGAGCAGTTCTTC. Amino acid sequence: CASTRTSAYNEQFF.

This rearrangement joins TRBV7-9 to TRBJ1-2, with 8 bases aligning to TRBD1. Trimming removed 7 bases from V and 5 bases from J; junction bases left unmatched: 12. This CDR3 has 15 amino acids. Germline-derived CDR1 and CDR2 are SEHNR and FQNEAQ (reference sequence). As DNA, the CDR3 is TGTGCCAGCACCTCTGGGGCAGGGGGCGGTTATGGCTACACCTTC. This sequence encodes CASTSGAGGGYGYTF. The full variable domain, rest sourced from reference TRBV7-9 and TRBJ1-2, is DTGVSQNPRHKITKRGQNVTFRCDPISEHNRLYWYRQTLGQGPEFLTYFQNEAQLEKSRLLSDRFSAERPKGSFSTLEIQRTEQGDSAMYLCASTSGAGGGYGYTFGSGTRLTVV.

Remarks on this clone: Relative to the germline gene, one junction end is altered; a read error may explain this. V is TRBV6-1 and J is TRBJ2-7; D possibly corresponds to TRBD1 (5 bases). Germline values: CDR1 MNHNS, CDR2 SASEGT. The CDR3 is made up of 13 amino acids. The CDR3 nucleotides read TGTGCCAGCAGTGAGCAGCAGGGCTCTAAGGCTCACTTC. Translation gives CASSEQQGSKAHF.

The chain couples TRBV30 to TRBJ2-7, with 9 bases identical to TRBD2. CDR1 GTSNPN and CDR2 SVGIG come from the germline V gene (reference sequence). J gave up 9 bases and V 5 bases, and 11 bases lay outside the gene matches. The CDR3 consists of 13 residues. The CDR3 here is CAWGLARDGGQYF. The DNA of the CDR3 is TGTGCCTGGGGACTAGCGCGAGACGGGGGGCAGTACTTC.

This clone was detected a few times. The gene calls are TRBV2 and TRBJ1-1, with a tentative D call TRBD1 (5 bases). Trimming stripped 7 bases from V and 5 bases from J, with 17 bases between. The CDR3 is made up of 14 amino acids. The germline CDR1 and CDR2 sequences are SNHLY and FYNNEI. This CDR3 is CASTEIRGGTEAFF. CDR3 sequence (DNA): TGTGCCAGCACCGAAATCCGGGGGGGAACTGAAGCTTTCTTT.

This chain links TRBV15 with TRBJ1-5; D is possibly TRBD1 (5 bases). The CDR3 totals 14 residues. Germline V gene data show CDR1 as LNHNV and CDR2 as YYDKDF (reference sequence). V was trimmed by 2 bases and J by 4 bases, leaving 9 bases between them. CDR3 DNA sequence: TGTGCCACCAGCAGACAGGGTCGTAATCAGCCCCAGCATTTT. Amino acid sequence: CATSRQGRNQPQHF.

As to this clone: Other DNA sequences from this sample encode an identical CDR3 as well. In nucleotides, the CDR3 is TGTGCCTGGAGTGTAGGGGGCGAGCAGTACTTC. Translating gives CAWSVGGEQYF. The chain uses TRBV30 and TRBJ2-7; maybe TRBD1 (6 bases). Per the germline V gene, CDR1 is GTSNPN and CDR2 is SVGIG (reference sequence). This CDR3 is built from 11 residues. Trimming left V 0 bases short and J 6 bases short, with 6 bases between.

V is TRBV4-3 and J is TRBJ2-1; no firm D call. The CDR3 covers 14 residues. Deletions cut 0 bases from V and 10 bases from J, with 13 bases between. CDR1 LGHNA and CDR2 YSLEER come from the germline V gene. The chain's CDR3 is CASSQETGFREQFF. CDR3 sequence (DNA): TGCGCCAGCAGCCAAGAAACGGGTTTTCGGGAGCAGTTCTTC.

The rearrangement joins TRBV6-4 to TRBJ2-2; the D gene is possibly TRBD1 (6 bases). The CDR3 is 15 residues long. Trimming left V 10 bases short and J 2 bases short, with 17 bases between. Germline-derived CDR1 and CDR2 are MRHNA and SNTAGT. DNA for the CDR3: TGTGCCATATCTAGGGGGACGGTAAACACCGGGGAGCTGTTTTTT. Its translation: CAISRGTVNTGELFF.

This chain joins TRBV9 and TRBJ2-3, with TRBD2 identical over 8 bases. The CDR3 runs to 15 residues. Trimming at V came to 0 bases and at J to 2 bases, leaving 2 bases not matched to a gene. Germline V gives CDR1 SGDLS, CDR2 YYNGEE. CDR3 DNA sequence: TGTGCCAGCAGCGTAGGACTAGCGCACACAGATACGCAGTATTTT. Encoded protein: CASSVGLAHTDTQYF. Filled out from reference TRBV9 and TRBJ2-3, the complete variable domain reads DSGVTQTPKHLITATGQRVTLRCSPRSGDLSVYWYQQSLDQGLQFLIQYYNGEERAKGNILERFSAQQFPDLHSELNLSSLELGDSALYFCASSVGLAHTDTQYFGPGTRLTVL.

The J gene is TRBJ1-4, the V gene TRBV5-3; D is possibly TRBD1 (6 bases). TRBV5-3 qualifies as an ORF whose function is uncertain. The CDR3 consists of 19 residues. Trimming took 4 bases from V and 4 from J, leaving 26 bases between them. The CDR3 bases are TGTGCCAGAAGCCCCATCCGGGGGGCGTGGTGGGGGGGTAATGAAAAACTGTTTTTT. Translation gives CARSPIRGAWWGGNEKLFF.

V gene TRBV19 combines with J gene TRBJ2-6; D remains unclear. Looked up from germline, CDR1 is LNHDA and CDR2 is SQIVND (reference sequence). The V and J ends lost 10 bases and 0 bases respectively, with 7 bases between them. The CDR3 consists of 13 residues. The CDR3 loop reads CATQNSGANVLTF. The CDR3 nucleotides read TGTGCCACCCAGAACTCTGGGGCCAACGTCCTGACTTTC.

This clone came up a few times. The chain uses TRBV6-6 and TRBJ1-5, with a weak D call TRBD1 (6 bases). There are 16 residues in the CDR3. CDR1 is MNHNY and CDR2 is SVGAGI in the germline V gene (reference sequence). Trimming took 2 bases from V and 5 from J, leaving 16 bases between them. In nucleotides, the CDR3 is TGTGCCAGCAGTTACGGGGGCCCCAATCGCGATCAGCCCCAGCATTTT. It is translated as CASSYGGPNRDQPQHF.